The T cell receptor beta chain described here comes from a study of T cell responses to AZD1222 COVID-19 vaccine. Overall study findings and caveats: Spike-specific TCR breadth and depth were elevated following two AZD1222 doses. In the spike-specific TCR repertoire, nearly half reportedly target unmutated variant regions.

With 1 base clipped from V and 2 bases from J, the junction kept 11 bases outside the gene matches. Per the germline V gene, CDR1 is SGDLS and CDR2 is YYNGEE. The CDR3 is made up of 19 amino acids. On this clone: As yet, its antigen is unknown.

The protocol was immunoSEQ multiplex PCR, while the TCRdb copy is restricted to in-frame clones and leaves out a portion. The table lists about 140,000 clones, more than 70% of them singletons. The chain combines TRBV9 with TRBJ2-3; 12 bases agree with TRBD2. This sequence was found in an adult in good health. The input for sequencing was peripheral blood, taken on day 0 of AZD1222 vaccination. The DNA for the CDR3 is TGTGCCAGCAGCGTAATTACCCTAGCGGGAGGGCAGGTCACAGATACGCAGTATTTT. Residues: CASSVITLAGGQVTDTQYF.